This TCR beta chain was recorded in a study of cytomegalovirus exposure and HLA in healthy donors. As for this clone: Its antigen is not identified.

Primers included in the PCR were 60 Vbeta and 13 Jbeta primers. Sequencing used immunoSEQ multiplex PCR; TCRdb keeps in-frame clones, though not all of them. Here the sample table reports 55,000 to 75,000 clones. Study-wide findings and caveats: A prior analysis recorded that most TCR beta V segments were productive about 90% or about 30% of the time. It was likely that a cluster of highly shared sequence variants was a sequencing artifact. Rates of TCR association differed by HLA locus in a later analysis, with DRB1 highest and HLA-C lowest. The authors enumerated roughly 180 TCR beta chains as linked to cytomegalovirus.

Material for sequencing was PBMCs. The clonotype was recovered from a male donor in good health and CMV-seronegative.

CDR3 DNA sequence: TGTGCCAGCAGTTACCAACAGGGGGCTGGAAACACCATATATTTT. It codes for CASSYQQGAGNTIYF. The chain has TRBV6-5 and TRBJ1-3; 8 positions match TRBD1. This CDR3 contains 15 residues. Looked up from germline, CDR1 is MNHEY and CDR2 is SVGAGI. With 2 bases clipped from V and 2 bases from J, the junction kept 2 bases outside the gene matches.